The next 19 T cell receptor beta chains were all read from a single sample in a study of control samples from healthy donors and cancer patients. Assay: immunoSEQ multiplex PCR; the TCRdb copy retains only in-frame clones and omits some. Among about 130,000 clones listed, 75% to 95% were seen once. The sample comprised blood. These receptors came from a man aged 35-49 years in good health.

The V gene is TRBV19, the J gene TRBJ2-2; no clear D. The CDR3 has 13 amino acids. Germline V gene lookup returns CDR1 LNHDA and CDR2 SQIVND (reference sequence). V lost 4 bases, J lost 3 bases, and 6 bases lay in between. The CDR3 coding sequence is TGTGCCAGTAGTACCAGAGACACCGGGGAGCTGTTTTTT. Its protein product is CASSTRDTGELFF.

This chain connects TRBV6-6 to TRBJ1-4; 8 bases align to TRBD1. The ends lost 4 bases at V and 5 bases at J; junction bases unmatched: 6. This CDR3 contains 15 residues. Germline CDR1 reads MNHNY; CDR2 reads SVGAGI (reference sequence). CDR3: CASSSGQGGNEKLFF. The DNA of the CDR3 is TGTGCCAGCAGTTCAGGACAGGGTGGGAATGAAAAACTGTTTTTT.

This clone has a single count. V gene TRBV5-1 combines with J gene TRBJ1-2, with 8 nucleotides matching TRBD1. Germline V gene sequence: CDR1 SGHRS, CDR2 YFSETQ. V lost 2 bases, J lost 7 bases, and 7 bases stayed unmatched. The CDR3 totals 14 residues. The DNA of the CDR3 is TGCGCCAGCAGCTTAGACAGGGGAGTTAGTGGCTACACCTTC. The encoded protein is CASSLDRGVSGYTF.

The rearrangement links TRBV30 to TRBJ1-5; TRBD1 aligns across 9 bases. The CDR3 extends over 13 amino acids. Germline V gives CDR1 GTSNPN, CDR2 SVGIG (reference sequence). V trimming: 7 bases; J trimming: 5 bases; junction bases outside the gene matches: 6. The CDR3 protein is CASGTGLDQPQHF. Written as DNA, the CDR3 is TGTGCCTCCGGGACAGGGCTAGATCAGCCCCAGCATTTT. Using reference TRBV30 and TRBJ1-5 for the parts outside the CDR3, the full variable domain is SQTIHQWPATLVQPVGSPLSLECTVEGTSNPNLYWYRQAAGRGLQLLFYSVGIGQISSEVPQNLSASRPQDRQFILSSKKLLLSDSGFYLCASGTGLDQPQHFGDGTRLSIL.

This chain connects TRBV14 to TRBJ2-1; D gene ambiguous. The CDR3 consists of 13 residues. Germline assignment: CDR1 SGHDN and CDR2 FVKESK. Deletions cut 3 bases from V and 10 bases from J, with 13 bases between. DNA of the CDR3: TGTGCCAGCAGCCAGGGGTATTGGGCCGAGCAGTTCTTC. Translating it yields CASSQGYWAEQFF.

The genes are TRBV29-1 and TRBJ1-4; no clear D gene. This CDR3 has 14 residues. The germline V gene encodes CDR1 SQVTM and CDR2 ANQGSEA. V shed 6 bases and J shed 0 bases, with 11 bases lying between them. CDR3 in amino acids: CSVLLDTTNEKLFF. CDR3 bases: TGCAGCGTGCTCCTAGATACAACTAATGAAAAACTGTTTTTT.

The chain joins TRBV24-1 to TRBJ1-5; unclear D gene. Germline V gene sequence: CDR1 KGHDR, CDR2 SFDVKD. The CDR3 has 13 amino acids. The germline V and J ends were trimmed by 5 bases and 4 bases, with 8 bases remaining between them. Here the CDR3 DNA reads TGTGCCACCAGTGCTGCGGGTAATCAGCCCCAGCATTTT. Translating gives CATSAAGNQPQHF.

The chain combines TRBV28 with TRBJ2-1, with TRBD2 identical over 9 bases. The V gene end was trimmed by 6 bases and the J gene end by 1 base; junction bases not matched to a gene: 4. The CDR3 has 15 amino acids. Per germline, CDR1 MDHEN and CDR2 SYDVKM. The CDR3 DNA follows: TGTGCCAGCAGGAGCGGGGGGCTTTCCTACAATGAGCAGTTCTTC. This encodes CASRSGGLSYNEQFF.

The chain has TRBV6-5 and TRBJ1-2; 7 bases map to TRBD1. The J segment lost 4 bases and the V segment lost 6 bases, leaving 8 bases of the junction unmatched. The CDR3 is made up of 14 amino acids. Germline CDR1 and CDR2: MNHEY and SVGAGI. CDR3 sequence: CASSSQQGIYGYTF. CDR3 sequence (DNA): TGTGCCAGCAGCTCACAACAGGGGATCTATGGCTACACCTTC.

The CDR3 sequence is CASRVIRGSDTQYF. The CDR3, as DNA: TGTGCCAGCAGGGTCATCCGGGGTTCAGATACGCAGTATTTT. The chain has TRBV2 and TRBJ2-3, with D possibly TRBD2 on 5 matching bases. This CDR3 has 14 amino acids. Germline-derived CDR1 and CDR2 are SNHLY and FYNNEI. V lost 6 bases to trimming and J lost 4 bases, with 14 bases between them.

J is TRBJ1-5 and V is TRBV6-5; a weak D match, TRBD1 (5 bases). Trimming left V 6 bases short and J 7 bases short, with 19 bases between. CDR1 and CDR2 from the germline V gene are MNHEY and SVGAGI. CDR3 length: 15 amino acids. DNA for the CDR3: TGTGCCAGCAGCCCCGCGGGTTGGGGCGAGCAGCCCCAGCATTTT. Its translation: CASSPAGWGEQPQHF.

The chain recombines TRBV10-2 with TRBJ2-2, with 8 bases identical to TRBD2. The CDR3 spans 14 residues. Unmatched junction bases numbered 4, after V lost 6 bases and J lost 4 bases. The germline V gene encodes CDR1 WSHSY and CDR2 SAAADI. In DNA, the CDR3 is TGCGCCAGCAGAGAGCGGGGGTCCACCGGGGAGCTGTTTTTT. It yields the protein CASRERGSTGELFF.

The genes are TRBV28 and TRBJ2-1, with TRBD2 matching 10 bases. J lost 3 bases, V lost 1 base, and 3 bases had no gene match. The CDR3 totals 16 residues. Germline V gene sequence: CDR1 MDHEN, CDR2 SYDVKM. CDR3 amino acids: CASSLSLAGGYNEQFF. Here the CDR3 DNA reads TGTGCCAGCAGTTTATCGTTAGCGGGGGGCTACAATGAGCAGTTCTTC.

The rearrangement joins TRBV30 to TRBJ1-4; D perhaps matches TRBD1 (5 bases). V was pared by 6 bases and J by 5 bases, with 10 bases between. Looked up from germline, CDR1 is GTSNPN and CDR2 is SVGIG (reference sequence). The CDR3 extends over 12 amino acids. This CDR3 is CACRRGNEKLFF. The CDR3 nucleotides read TGTGCCTGTCGGCGGGGGAATGAAAAACTGTTTTTT. Drawing the rest from reference TRBV30 and TRBJ1-4, the complete variable domain is SQTIHQWPATLVQPVGSPLSLECTVEGTSNPNLYWYRQAAGRGLQLLFYSVGIGQISSEVPQNLSASRPQDRQFILSSKKLLLSDSGFYLCACRRGNEKLFFGSGTQLSVL.

This rearrangement joins TRBV6-5 to TRBJ2-1, with 9 bases that match TRBD1. The CDR3 spans 14 residues. Germline assignment: CDR1 MNHEY and CDR2 SVGAGI. The trim removed 7 bases at V and 4 bases at J, leaving 5 bases unmatched. The CDR3 protein is CASKPGQGYNEQFF. The CDR3, as DNA: TGTGCCAGCAAACCGGGACAGGGTTACAATGAGCAGTTCTTC.

This clone was recorded once. The chain carries TRBV10-3 and TRBJ2-2, with TRBD2 matching over 14 bases. J was trimmed by 2 bases and V by 6 bases; bases with no gene match: 11. CDR1 is ENHRY, CDR2 SYGVKD, per germline. The CDR3 loop spans 19 amino acids. For the CDR3, the DNA is TGTGCCATCAGGAAAAACCAGGGACTAGCGGGGGCCAACACCGGGGAGCTGTTTTTT. Amino acid sequence: CAIRKNQGLAGANTGELFF.

V usage is TRBV6-5 and J usage is TRBJ1-6, with a tentative D call TRBD1 (6 bases). The CDR3 is 13 amino acids. Germline assignment: CDR1 MNHEY and CDR2 SVGAGI. Trimming cost V 7 bases and J 6 bases, with 10 bases left between them. CDR3 protein: CASKGGLNSPLHF. Written as DNA, the CDR3 is TGTGCCAGCAAGGGGGGACTTAATTCACCCCTCCACTTT.

The V gene is TRBV3-1 (or the pseudogene TRBV3-2), the J gene TRBJ1-3, with a possible D match to TRBD1 (5 bases). V lost 4 bases, J lost 4 bases, and 14 bases lay in between. This CDR3 has 15 amino acids. Germline assignment: CDR1 LGHDT and CDR2 YNNKEL (reference sequence). The CDR3 region has the DNA TGTGCCAGCAGCCCCTTGGGAGGGGCGGGAAACACCATATATTTT. As protein: CASSPLGGAGNTIYF.

The chain links TRBV20-1 to TRBJ2-3; 9 bases align to TRBD2. V dropped 3 bases and J dropped 0; count of bases not matched to a gene: 7. This CDR3 has 16 residues. Per the germline V gene, CDR1 is DFQATT and CDR2 is SNEGSKA (reference sequence). The CDR3: CSASGRGGFSTDTQYF. The DNA for the CDR3 is TGCAGTGCTAGTGGGCGGGGGGGATTCAGCACAGATACGCAGTATTTT.